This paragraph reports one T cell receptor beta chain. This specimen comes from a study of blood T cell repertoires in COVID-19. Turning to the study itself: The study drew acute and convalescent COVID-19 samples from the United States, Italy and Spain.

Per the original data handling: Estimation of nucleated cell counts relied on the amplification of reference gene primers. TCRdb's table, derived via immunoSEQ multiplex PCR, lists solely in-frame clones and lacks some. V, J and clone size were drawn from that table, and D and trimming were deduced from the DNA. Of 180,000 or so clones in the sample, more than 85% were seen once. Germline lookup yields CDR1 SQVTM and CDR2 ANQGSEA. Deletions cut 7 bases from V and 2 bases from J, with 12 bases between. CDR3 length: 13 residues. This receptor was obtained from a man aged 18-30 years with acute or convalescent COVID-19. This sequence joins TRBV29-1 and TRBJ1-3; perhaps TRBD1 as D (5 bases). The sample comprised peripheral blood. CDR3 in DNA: TGCAGCGCCGGGGGGACGCCTGGAAACACCATATATTTT. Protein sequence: CSAGGTPGNTIYF.